One sample yielded the 23 T cell receptor beta chains listed below, sequenced in a study of OX40 agonist ivuxolimab in advanced cancers. Generated by immunoSEQ multiplex PCR, the TCRdb table keeps only in-frame clones and is missing some. The sample holds about 130,000 clones, about 92% seen once. The specimen comprised CD4+ or CD8+ T cells sorted from blood, sampled in a trial of the OX40 agonist ivuxolimab. The source of these receptors is an adult with an advanced solid tumor such as melanoma, head and neck, liver or kidney cancer.

The chain links TRBV11-2 to TRBJ2-4; D perhaps matches TRBD2 (5 bases). The CDR3 contains 15 residues. Trimming removed 5 bases from V and 1 base from J, with 12 bases in between. The germline V gene has CDR1 SGHAT and CDR2 FQNNGV. As DNA, the CDR3 is TGTGCCAGCAGCCCCGGTGGCGGGGCCAAAAACATTCAGTACTTC. This translates into CASSPGGGAKNIQYF.

The genes are TRBV7-2 and TRBJ1-1; D not resolved. Trimming took off 0 bases at V and 2 bases at J, with 7 bases between the two ends. The CDR3 has 14 residues. The V gene's germline CDR1 is SGHTA and CDR2 FQGNSA. The CDR3 DNA is TGTGCCAGCAGCTTAGCTGGCAGCAACACTGAAGCTTTCTTT. Translating it yields CASSLAGSNTEAFF.

The chain employs TRBV7-6 and TRBJ2-5; 10 positions match TRBD1. J gave up 7 bases and V 5 bases, and 19 bases lay outside the gene matches. The CDR3 has 18 amino acids. Germline V gene data show CDR1 as SGHVS and CDR2 as FNYEAQ. CDR3 sequence reads: CASSPIAKSGQGQVTQYF. In DNA, the CDR3 is TGTGCCAGCAGCCCCATTGCCAAATCGGGACAGGGGCAGGTGACCCAGTACTTC.

The chain links TRBV5-6 to TRBJ2-7; D remains ambiguous. Per germline, CDR1 SGHDT and CDR2 YYEEEE. Trimming took off 1 base at V and 0 bases at J, with 8 bases between the two ends. This CDR3 spans 14 amino acids. CDR3 DNA sequence: TGTGCCAGCAGCTTGAGGTTCATCTCCTACGAGCAGTACTTC. This gives the protein CASSLRFISYEQYF.

The rearrangement links TRBV5-6 to TRBJ1-1, with D possibly TRBD1 on 5 matching bases. CDR3 length equals 14 residues. The V gene lost 6 bases and the J gene lost 6 bases, with 18 bases spanning the gap. Looked up from germline, CDR1 is SGHDT and CDR2 is YYEEEE. The CDR3 DNA sequence: TGTGCCAGCATTAAGGAGGGGATACGGGCTGAAGCTTTCTTT. Its translation is CASIKEGIRAEAFF.

The CDR3 loop is CASSLRAGPNTEAFF. The CDR3 DNA is TGTGCCAGCAGTTTACGGGCAGGGCCGAACACTGAAGCTTTCTTT. The chain joins TRBV28 to TRBJ1-1; perhaps TRBD1 as D (5 bases). CDR3 length: 15 residues. Trimming pared 2 bases from V and 1 base from J, leaving 11 bases between. The germline V gene has CDR1 MDHEN and CDR2 SYDVKM.

This chain connects TRBV9 to TRBJ2-2, with D uncertain. The germline V gene encodes CDR1 SGDLS and CDR2 YYNGEE. The CDR3 sequence is 16 residues long. V shed 4 bases and J shed 4 bases, with 17 bases lying between them. In DNA, the CDR3 is TGTGCCAGCAGCCCCGCCCCGCGACTGCCCACCGGGGAGCTGTTTTTT. Its translation: CASSPAPRLPTGELFF.

The chain has TRBV6-5 and TRBJ1-2; weak D call: TRBD1 (5 bases). This CDR3 spans 15 amino acids. V was pared by 5 bases and J by 0 bases, with 13 bases between. Germline assignment: CDR1 MNHEY and CDR2 SVGAGI. Here the CDR3 DNA reads TGTGCCAGCAGTCAGGGACGGTCAGCTAACTATGGCTACACCTTC. This encodes CASSQGRSANYGYTF.

About this clone: Other nucleotide sequences from this sample produce the same CDR3. V and J are TRBV7-3 and TRBJ2-1; D not resolved. V gave up 2 bases and J gave up 4 bases, with 12 bases separating them. Per germline, CDR1 SGHTA and CDR2 FQGTGA. The CDR3 spans 15 residues. The CDR3 here is CASSLLTATYNEQFF. The CDR3 bases are TGTGCCAGCAGCTTATTGACGGCCACTTACAATGAGCAGTTCTTC. Looking up the rest from reference TRBV7-3 and TRBJ2-1 gives the full variable domain: GAGVSQTPSNKVTEKGKYVELRCDPISGHTALYWYRQSLGQGPEFLIYFQGTGAADDSGLPNDRFFAVRPEGSVSTLKIQRTERGDSAVYLCASSLLTATYNEQFFGPGTRLTVL.

The gene calls are TRBV7-2 and TRBJ1-2; a weak D match, TRBD1 (5 bases). Between the trimmed V and J ends, which lost 3 bases and 4 bases, there was a span of 12 bases. The CDR3 totals 14 residues. Germline CDR1 SGHTA, CDR2 FQGNSA. CDR3 region: CASSLGPGFYGYTF. The CDR3, as DNA: TGTGCCAGCAGCTTGGGACCAGGGTTCTATGGCTACACCTTC. The full variable domain, rest sourced from reference TRBV7-2 and TRBJ1-2, is GAGVSQSPSNKVTEKGKDVELRCDPISGHTALYWYRQSLGQGLEFLIYFQGNSAPDKSGLPSDRFSAERTGGSVSTLTIQRTQQEDSAVYLCASSLGPGFYGYTFGSGTRLTVV.

The chain links TRBV5-1 to TRBJ2-5; 7 bases are a match to TRBD2. This CDR3 spans 13 amino acids. Unmatched junction bases numbered 0, after V lost 3 bases and J lost 1 base. CDR1 is SGHRS, CDR2 YFSETQ, per germline. CDR3 amino acids: CASSWGGQETQYF. The CDR3 coding sequence is TGCGCCAGCAGCTGGGGGGGCCAAGAGACCCAGTACTTC.

CDR3 in amino acids: CSGTGQGEGDTQYF. The CDR3 bases are TGCAGCGGCACGGGACAGGGAGAAGGAGATACGCAGTATTTT. The chain joins TRBV29-1 to TRBJ2-3; 9 nucleotides match TRBD1. With V trimmed by 7 bases and J by 5 bases, 10 bases remained unmatched. This CDR3 is 14 amino acids long. Germline assignment: CDR1 SQVTM and CDR2 ANQGSEA.

CDR3 nucleotide sequence: TGTGCCAGCAGGCCGGGCGGGACGGATAACCTGGTGGGACTAGACAATGAGCAGTTCTTC. It codes for CASRPGGTDNLVGLDNEQFF. The V gene is TRBV28, the J gene TRBJ2-1; TRBD2 agrees at 8 bases. Germline CDR1 MDHEN, CDR2 SYDVKM. The length of the CDR3 is 20 residues. Trimming cost V 6 bases and J 5 bases; bases outside gene matches: 24.

The chain combines TRBV4-1 with TRBJ1-5; D not resolved. The CDR3 totals 15 residues. CDR1 and CDR2 from the germline V gene are MGHRA and YSYEKL. The V and J ends lost 1 base and 4 bases respectively, with 11 bases between them. The CDR3 loop reads CASSQGAVSNQPQHF. In DNA, the CDR3 is TGCGCCAGCAGCCAAGGTGCGGTGTCGAATCAGCCCCAGCATTTT.

The rearrangement uses TRBV9 and TRBJ2-3; D is uncertain. V dropped 0 bases and J dropped 1 base, with 15 bases sitting between them. The germline V gene has CDR1 SGDLS and CDR2 YYNGEE. There are 17 residues in the CDR3. Here the CDR3 DNA reads TGTGCCAGCAGCGTAGGTAATAGGTTGTATGGCACAGATACGCAGTATTTT. Its translation: CASSVGNRLYGTDTQYF.

The sample holds a few counts of this clone. The rearrangement uses TRBV6-1 and TRBJ1-1, with D perhaps matching TRBD1 (5 bases). The CDR3 spans 15 residues. Looked up from germline, CDR1 is MNHNS and CDR2 is SASEGT. V lost 1 base to trimming and J lost 8 bases, with 17 bases between them. The CDR3 is CASSEVLGAAVEAFF. The CDR3 nucleotides are TGTGCCAGCAGTGAAGTACTAGGGGCAGCAGTCGAAGCTTTCTTT.

The chain is built from TRBV6-1 and TRBJ2-2; D is undetermined. The germline V gene encodes CDR1 MNHNS and CDR2 SASEGT. V lost 4 bases to trimming and J lost 6 bases, with 9 bases between them. The CDR3 length is 13 residues. The CDR3 region is CASSGTRAGELFF. The CDR3, as DNA: TGTGCCAGCAGTGGAACGAGAGCCGGGGAGCTGTTTTTT.

This chain links TRBV5-5 with TRBJ1-2; D not resolved. The V gene's germline CDR1 is SGHKS and CDR2 YYEKEE (reference sequence). With 3 bases removed from V and 3 bases from J, the gap between germline ends came to 15 bases. This CDR3 contains 15 residues. CDR3 residues: CASSSVPGSDYGYTF. CDR3 bases: TGTGCCAGCAGCTCGGTCCCGGGGTCAGACTATGGCTACACCTTC.

The chain employs TRBV7-2 and TRBJ2-7; maybe TRBD2 (6 bases). The V gene lost 1 base and the J gene lost 2 bases, with 18 bases spanning the gap. Germline CDR1 is SGHTA and CDR2 is FQGNSA. The CDR3 runs to 17 residues. In DNA form, the CDR3 reads TGTGCCAGCAGCTTAGGGGGGACTCGTCTAGGGGCCTACGAGCAGTACTTC. Protein sequence: CASSLGGTRLGAYEQYF.

This chain joins TRBV28 and TRBJ2-1, with 7 bases fitting TRBD1. Germline loops: CDR1 MDHEN, CDR2 SYDVKM. V trimming: 5 bases; J trimming: 6 bases; junction bases outside the gene matches: 7. The CDR3 consists of 14 residues. The CDR3 DNA reads TGTGCCAGCAGTCTGAACAGGGGTTTCAATGAGCAGTTCTTC. It is translated as CASSLNRGFNEQFF.

This clone has only a few counts. The chain employs TRBV19 and TRBJ1-2; D unclear. This CDR3 has 11 residues. The V gene's germline CDR1 is LNHDA and CDR2 SQIVND (reference sequence). V dropped 1 base and J dropped 5 bases, with 2 bases sitting between them. The CDR3 DNA reads TGTGCCAGTAGTATAGGGTATGGCTACACCTTC. As protein: CASSIGYGYTF. Filled out from reference TRBV19 and TRBJ1-2, the complete variable domain reads DGGITQSPKYLFRKEGQNVTLSCEQNLNHDAMYWYRQDPGQGLRLIYYSQIVNDFQKGDIAEGYSVSREKKESFPLTVTSAQKNPTAFYLCASSIGYGYTFGSGTRLTVV.

J is TRBJ2-3 and V is TRBV7-2; D call uncertain. V was shortened by 0 bases and J by 0 bases, with 7 bases between the two germline ends. From germline, CDR1 is SGHTA and CDR2 FQGNSA. This CDR3 has 15 amino acids. In DNA form, the CDR3 reads TGTGCCAGCAGCTTAGCGTCTGGGAGCACAGATACGCAGTATTTT. Protein product: CASSLASGSTDTQYF.

This chain joins TRBV7-2 and TRBJ2-7, with 7 positions matching TRBD1. V lost 1 base and J lost 1; bases outside the gene matches: 7. Germline V gene data show CDR1 as SGHTA and CDR2 as FQGNSA. The CDR3 totals 16 residues. In nucleotides, the CDR3 is TGTGCCAGCAGCTTAGTCGTTGGGGACAGTTCCTACGAGCAGTACTTC. Encoded protein: CASSLVVGDSSYEQYF.